This note documents a single T cell receptor (beta chain) sequence. Its target is unknown. These data belong to a study of PD-L1 blockade in urothelial cancer. Study context: Blood was tested 3 weeks (second dose) and 6 weeks into treatment. Regarding the study as a whole: At 3 weeks on treatment, tumor-associated clones expanded more with durable benefit. Pretreatment TCR clonality in blood, when below the median, was predictive of better survival.

Germline assignment: CDR1 SGHNT and CDR2 YYREEE (reference sequence). The CDR3 length is 16 residues. V dropped 3 bases and J dropped 1; count of bases not matched to a gene: 10. Clones were sequenced by immunoSEQ multiplex PCR, and TCRdb holds only the in-frame ones, with some missing. Of 50,000 or so clones listed, around 80% are singletons. Time point in this sample: pretreatment peripheral blood. The chain recombines TRBV5-4 with TRBJ2-7, with 7 bases lining up with TRBD2. The clonotype was recovered from a man between 65 and 85 years old with urothelial cancer. Sequencing used PBMCs, obtained around atezolizumab (anti-PD-L1) treatment. The CDR3 sequence: CASSSEYGGRSYEQYF. The CDR3 DNA is TGTGCCAGCAGCTCAGAGTACGGGGGGAGATCCTACGAGCAGTACTTC.